The present entry profiles one T cell receptor (beta chain) with its context. Its antigen remains unidentified. V lost 10 bases to trimming and J lost 5 bases; unmatched junction nucleotides: 10. CDR1 is ENHRY and CDR2 is SYGVKD in the germline V gene. The CDR3 totals 13 residues. Primers: 60 Vbeta forward and 13 Jbeta reverse. Repertoires were generated with immunoSEQ multiplex PCR, while TCRdb's copy carries only in-frame clones and drops some. The table records 120,000 to 150,000 clones, around 80% of them present only once. The data stem from a study of cytomegalovirus exposure and HLA in healthy donors. Study context: A prior study identified roughly 110 million unique TCR beta sequences from 200 million or so T cells.

Study-level points and caveats: According to the study, around 160 TCR beta chains were cytomegalovirus-associated. V- and J-gene trimming in TCR beta was tied to a missense DCLRE1C variant by an analysis performed later.

This sequence joins TRBV10-3 and TRBJ1-1; 7 nucleotides align to TRBD1. The clonotype comes from a man younger than 45 in good health and CMV-seronegative. The material sequenced was PBMCs. The CDR3 DNA follows: TGTGCCAACCGCGACAGGGTGGAGACTGAAGCTTTCTTT. It specifies CANRDRVETEAFF.